This TCR beta chain was observed in a study of cytomegalovirus exposure and HLA in healthy donors (dated by TCRdb to about 2017). Context from the whole study: An earlier analysis of approximately 640 of the donors reported 250 to 350 Gb of sequence data and more than 90 million unique TCR beta sequences from about 179 million T cells. Approximately 300 gigabases of sequencing data and 70 million to 100 million unique TCR sequences made up an early release that covered under 750 HLA-typed donors. Of the 350 to 450 genotyped donors, approximately 80% were placed in the genetic ancestry cluster associated with self-reported Caucasian donors. The study aimed to test whether cataloging public T cell receptors could reveal signatures of past pathogen exposure. The T cell repertoires of some 700 subjects were profiled by immunosequencing and related to cytomegalovirus serostatus. In addition to the first cohort of roughly 670 subjects, a separate validation cohort of 120 different subjects was used. To predict cytomegalovirus infection status, the study brought together high-throughput TCR immunosequencing, statistical association of individual TCRs with disease status, and machine learning. In a later analysis, previously published TCR beta repertoires from roughly 710 donors were re-analyzed and high-resolution HLA genotyping was added so that TCR occurrence patterns could be studied. In the later analysis, no new phenotypic data were used to find candidate immune exposures; instead, reliance was placed on TCR beta sequences and their occurrence across donors. In an earlier analysis of about 590 of the donors, high-throughput TCR beta sequencing was used to judge whether each TCR beta V gene segment behaved as functional or pseudogenic. Alongside the repertoire data, information on donor age, sex, ethnicity and CMV serostatus was compiled. A later genetic analysis used genome-wide SNP genotypes for 398 of the 666 donors, treating that subset as a discovery cohort. All discovery cohort repertoires had been generated on a single sequencing platform. Class I and class II HLA loci were covered by the typing at four-digit resolution. Typing coverage differed by locus: A, B, C, DRB1 and DQB1 were typed in about 629-630 donors, DQA1 in 500 to 550, DPA1 in roughly 590, and DPB1 in approximately 450. Because of strong linkage in the cohort, five DR-DQ haplotypes were treated as single units for association and clustering. Across 398 genotyped donors of the cohort, an average of approximately 220,000 unique TCR beta nucleotide sequences per donor were sequenced, and approximately 19% of those sequences were non-productive. What the study reported, not specific to this receptor: The authors suggested that the approach could potentially be generalized to other disease states and immunological phenotypes. In an earlier analysis of more than 450 of the donors, most TCR beta V segments were observed in productive rearrangements about 90% or about 30% of the time, broadly matching IMGT annotations. Because HLA typing was missing for some donors at each locus, association tests included only the typed subset. In a later analysis, several top co-occurrence clusters were reported to appear linked to parvovirus B19, influenza, CMV and Epstein-Barr virus. A cluster of highly shared sequence variants was judged likely to be a technical artifact of the sequencing pipeline. According to a later genetic analysis, donors in an Asian-associated ancestry cluster had fewer N-insertions in productive TCRs than the roughly 700-donor mean. In this cohort, only TCR beta chains were sequenced, and detectable features were limited by the absence of alpha or paired-chain data. The classifier was reported to diagnose cytomegalovirus status with high specificity and sensitivity in both the original cohort and the validation cohort. A later analysis found that HLA-associated TCR beta chains were more clonally expanded and had lower generation probabilities than equally common non-associated chains. Some IMGT-functional V segments, including TRBV6-2 and TRBV6-3, could not be told apart with the 87-base-pair reads, so those segments were excluded. Most TCR sequences were observed very rarely across donors, whereas some public TCRs were present in many individuals. In a later analysis, most CMV-associated TCR beta chains were found to appear HLA-restricted, with HLA associations seemingly driven largely by CMV exposure. Roughly uniform sequencing depth across donors was assumed in presence/absence analyses, although this assumption may not hold. Specific HLA alleles were associated with 15,000 to 20,000 TCR beta sequences at a false discovery rate of 0.05 in a later analysis. Correlated functional status among segregating V segments might be attributable to linkage disequilibrium, but an unknown experimental factor could not be ruled out. In vitro tests confirmed that a few of the cytomegalovirus-associated TCR beta chains recognize cytomegalovirus antigens. When HLA alleles, especially DR and DQ, strongly co-occurred, attributing TCR associations to individual alleles was difficult. A total of fewer than 200 TCR beta chains were listed by the study as associated with cytomegalovirus. In a later genetic analysis, a missense DCLRE1C variant was associated with V-gene and J-gene trimming of TCR beta chains, and the association was replicated in an independent cohort. The earlier analysis of about 600 of the donors excluded 15 to 20 rarely observed V segments, including chromosome 9 orphons, because counts were too low. A further reported finding was that TCR beta sequences accurately predicted the HLA-A and HLA-B alleles for most subjects in the first cohort. In a later analysis, TCR association rates were found to vary across HLA loci, with the most associated TCRs seen for DRB1 alleles and the fewest for HLA-C alleles. The only immune exposure information available for the cohort was CMV serostatus.

In total, 600 or so healthy bone marrow donors made up the cohort. At the time of sampling, every cohort member was nominally healthy, though immune exposures that went unrecorded were likely present. The donor tested CMV seronegative, placing the donor among the roughly 340 seronegative members of the cohort. A peripheral blood sample was collected from each donor, and TCR beta sequencing was performed on peripheral blood mononuclear cells. Genomic DNA extraction from the blood cell samples was performed with the Qiagen DNeasy Blood Extraction Kit. Receptors were amplified or captured by the immunoSEQ multiplex PCR assay. The multiplex PCR relied on a mix of 60 forward primers for TCR Vbeta segments and 13 reverse primers for TCR Jbeta segments. The CDR3 region of rearranged TCR beta genes was amplified from genomic DNA with a multiplex PCR assay. Amplified TCR beta libraries were sequenced as 87-base-pair reads on the Illumina HiSeq System. On the study's bioinformatics: In a later analysis, around 80 million unique TCR beta chains were counted across the 650 to 700 repertoires, and roughly 11 million of these chains were shared by at least two donors. A nearest-neighbor algorithm error-corrected the raw reads and collapsed the reads into unique sequences, merging closely related sequences to remove PCR and sequencing errors. Alignment of CDR3 sequences to IMGT reference sequences was used to assign V, D and J gene segments. For a sequence to be retained, a match of at least six nucleotides was required to both a V gene segment and a J gene segment. Rearrangements were classified as productive when the CDR3 lacked stop codons and remained in frame with V and J, and all other rearrangements were classified as non-productive. CDR3 was defined by IMGT convention, running from the second conserved V-encoded cysteine to the conserved J-encoded phenylalanine. The earlier analysis of 450 to 750 of the donors excluded any sequence lacking an unambiguous match to a single V gene segment. An earlier analysis of fewer than 650 of the donors classified V segments as functional when productive rearrangements were above 56.7% and as segregating when the standard deviation between donors was above 5%. A statistical classification framework was built for diagnosing cytomegalovirus status from the catalog of TCR beta chain sequences. In a later analysis, TCR nucleotide sequences were compared against IMGT/GENE-DB human TR gene sequences so that V and J genes could be assigned. In a later analysis, CDR3 sequences and most-parsimonious VDJ recombination scenarios were assigned using the TCRdist pipeline. A later analysis defined each TCR beta chain by its CDR3 amino acid sequence plus V-gene family, and excluded reads lacking a unique V-gene family. To address suspected cross-contamination and a sequencing artifact, a later analysis removed some 620 highly shared, low-generation-probability nucleotide sequences. In a later analysis, a clonal expansion index for each public chain was calculated from normalized within-repertoire ranks of inferred template counts. A later analysis computed generation probabilities with a VDJ recombination model fitted to out-of-frame rearrangements, and checked the results against IGoR. In a later analysis, TCR-TCR, TCR-HLA and TCR-CMV co-occurrence was scored with hypergeometric tests, and a repertoire-size bias correction was applied to TCR pairs. In a later analysis, false discovery rates were estimated by permuting HLA or CMV assignments 20 times. In a later analysis, co-occurring TCRs were grouped using DBSCAN, and TCRdist sequence similarity was added for clustering within HLA-allele-positive subsets. Repertoires with fewer than 30,000 or more than 120,000 public chains, plus five repertoires with anomalous nucleotide sharing, were excluded from co-occurrence clustering. TCRdb retrieved this table from immuneACCESS and kept in-frame rearrangements only. Not all clones are present; in checked studies, unresolved V genes account for under half, and no reason is known for the remainder. V and J calls and clone size come straight from that table; D and trimming were deduced from the DNA. The sample contains some 120,000 clones, about 80% of them found a single time. 2.5% of the sample rests with the top ten.

In the germline V gene, CDR1 corresponds to SGHAT and CDR2 to FQNNGV. From the cysteine up to the phenylalanine, the CDR3 has a length of 17 residues. CDR3 DNA only is kept here, 51 bases in frame from base 1. For this chain, trimming is 0 bases at the V end and 0 bases at the J end, and the number of junction bases without a gene match is 4. Concerning this clone itself: It lacks a known antigen. Base qualities are not provided; no much larger clone lies one nucleotide away.

The chain joins TRBV11-2 to TRBJ2-7; 11 bases in the middle match TRBD2. What was sequenced was PBMCs. The sequence was collected from a man aged 25 to 40 in good health and CMV-seronegative. The DNA sequence follows: TGTGCCAGCAGCTTAGATCTGACTAGCGGGACCTCCTACGAGCAGTACTTC. It translates to CASSLDLTSGTSYEQYF.